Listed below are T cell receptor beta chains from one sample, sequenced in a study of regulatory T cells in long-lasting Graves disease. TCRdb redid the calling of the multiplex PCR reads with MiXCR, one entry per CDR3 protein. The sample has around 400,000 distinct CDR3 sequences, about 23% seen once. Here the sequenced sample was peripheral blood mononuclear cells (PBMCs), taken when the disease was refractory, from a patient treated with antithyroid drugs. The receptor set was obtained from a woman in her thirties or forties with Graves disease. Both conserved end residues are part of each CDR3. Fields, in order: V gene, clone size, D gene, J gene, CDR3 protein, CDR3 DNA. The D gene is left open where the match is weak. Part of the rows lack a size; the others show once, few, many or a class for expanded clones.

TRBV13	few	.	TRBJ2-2	CASSLINTGELFF	TGTGCCAGCAGTTTAATTAACACCGGGGAGCTGTTTTTT
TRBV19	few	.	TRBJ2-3	CASRRSLSTDTQYF	TGTGCCAGCAGGAGGTCATTAAGCACAGATACGCAGTATTTT
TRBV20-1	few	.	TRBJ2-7	CSARRTRGNYEQYF	TGCAGTGCTAGACGAACGCGCGGGAACTACGAGCAGTACTTC
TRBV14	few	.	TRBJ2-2	CASSRNLEARGELFF	TGTGCCAGCAGCCGCAACTTAGAGGCCCGCGGGGAGCTGTTTTTT
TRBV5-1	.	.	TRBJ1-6	CASSLGERSPLHF	TGCGCCAGCAGCTTGGGAGAGAGATCACCCCTCCACTTT
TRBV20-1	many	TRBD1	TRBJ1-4	CSARGQGGEKLFF	TGCAGTGCTAGGGGACAGGGTGGTGAAAAACTGTTTTTT
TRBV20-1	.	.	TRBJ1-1	CSASRGGGGTEAFF	TGCAGTGCTAGTAGGGGGGGGGGGGGCACTGAAGCTTTCTTT
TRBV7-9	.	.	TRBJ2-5	CASSSRQRSETQYF	TGTGCCAGCAGCTCAAGACAACGCTCCGAGACCCAGTACTTC
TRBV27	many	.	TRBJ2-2	CASSFGPYGELFF	TGTGCCAGCAGTTTCGGTCCATACGGGGAGCTGTTTTTT
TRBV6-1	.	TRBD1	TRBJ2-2	CASSTGTGTGELFF	TGTGCCAGCAGTACCGGGACAGGGACCGGGGAGCTGTTTTTT
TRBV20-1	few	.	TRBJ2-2	CSARVRAGNTGELFF	TGCAGTGCTAGAGTTAGGGCGGGGAACACCGGGGAGCTGTTTTTT
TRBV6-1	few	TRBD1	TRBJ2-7	CASRRSDRGWDEQYF	TGTGCCAGCAGGCGAAGTGACAGGGGTTGGGACGAGCAGTACTTC
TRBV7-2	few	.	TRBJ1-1	CASSSRSPRGGMNTEAFF	TGTGCCAGCAGCTCACGGTCTCCCCGGGGAGGAATGAACACTGAAGCTTTCTTT
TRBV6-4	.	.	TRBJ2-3	CASSGRRATDTQYF	TGTGCCAGCAGTGGGCGGCGGGCGACAGATACGCAGTATTTT
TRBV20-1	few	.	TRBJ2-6	CSAREHTTTGANVLTF	TGCAGTGCTAGGGAGCACACGACTACTGGGGCCAACGTCCTGACTTTC
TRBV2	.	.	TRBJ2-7	CASSEPTRTLSSYEQYF	TGTGCCAGCAGTGAGCCTACACGGACTTTGAGCTCCTACGAGCAGTACTTC
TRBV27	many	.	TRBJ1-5	CASSFYAGSNQPQHF	TGTGCCAGCAGTTTTTATGCGGGAAGCAATCAGCCCCAGCATTTT
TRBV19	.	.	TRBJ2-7	CASRKSTEEQYF	TGTGCCAGTAGGAAATCGACCGAGGAGCAGTACTTC
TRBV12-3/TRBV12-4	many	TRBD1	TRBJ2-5	CASSFSQGIGTQYF	TGTGCCAGCAGTTTTTCACAGGGGATAGGGACCCAGTACTTC
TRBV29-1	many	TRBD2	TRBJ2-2	CSVLGTSGMITGELFF	TGCAGCGTTTTAGGGACTAGCGGGATGATAACCGGGGAGCTGTTTTTT
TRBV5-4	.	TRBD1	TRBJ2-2	CASSKGTVNTGELFF	TGTGCCAGCAGCAAAGGGACAGTTAACACCGGGGAGCTGTTTTTT
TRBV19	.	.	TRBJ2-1	CASSGTSPYNEQFF	TGTGCCAGTAGTGGGACCTCACCTTACAATGAGCAGTTCTTC
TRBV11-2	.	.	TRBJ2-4	CASSSSDRALAKNIQYF	TGTGCCAGCAGCTCGTCGGACAGAGCCCTAGCCAAAAACATTCAGTACTTC
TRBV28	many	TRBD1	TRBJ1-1	CASRSDRAFTEAFF	TGTGCCAGCAGGTCCGACAGGGCATTCACTGAAGCTTTCTTT
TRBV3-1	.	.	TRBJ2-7	CASSQDSSPSYEQYF	TGTGCCAGCAGCCAAGATTCTAGTCCCTCCTACGAGCAGTACTTC
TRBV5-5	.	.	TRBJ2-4	CASSLGENIQYF	TGTGCCAGCAGCTTGGGTGAAAACATTCAGTACTTC
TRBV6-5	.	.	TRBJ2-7	CASSYLLEYEQYF	TGTGCCAGCAGTTACCTGTTGGAGTACGAGCAGTACTTC
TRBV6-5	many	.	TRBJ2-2	CASSYYQRSSGELFF	TGTGCCAGCAGTTACTATCAACGCTCCTCCGGGGAGCTGTTTTTT
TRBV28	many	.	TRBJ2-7	CASSFLPSTATYEQYF	TGTGCCAGCAGTTTCCTACCGTCGACAGCGACCTACGAGCAGTACTTC
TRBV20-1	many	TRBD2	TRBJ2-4	CSANRAGGDKNIQYF	TGCAGTGCTAACAGGGCGGGAGGGGACAAAAACATTCAGTACTTC
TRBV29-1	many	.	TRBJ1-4	CSVGGGSNEKLFF	TGCAGCGTGGGTGGAGGGTCTAATGAAAAACTGTTTTTT
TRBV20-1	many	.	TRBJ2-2	CSAARIATNTGELFF	TGCAGTGCCGCCCGTATAGCGACGAACACCGGGGAGCTGTTTTTT
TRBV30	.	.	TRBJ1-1	CAWSQISTEAFF	TGTGCCTGGAGCCAAATCAGTACTGAAGCTTTCTTT
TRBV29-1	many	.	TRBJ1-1	CSVVLGATEAFF	TGCAGCGTTGTCCTGGGGGCGACTGAAGCTTTCTTT
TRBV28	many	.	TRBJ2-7	CASSLGGAAYEQYF	TGTGCCAGCAGTTTAGGCGGGGCCGCTTACGAGCAGTACTTC
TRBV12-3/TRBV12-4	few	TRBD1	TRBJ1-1	CASSRTQGVNTEAFF	TGTGCCAGCAGTCGCACACAGGGGGTAAACACTGAAGCTTTCTTT
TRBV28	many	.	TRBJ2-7	CASSLWLQGIYEQYF	TGTGCCAGCAGTTTATGGCTCCAGGGGATATACGAGCAGTACTTC
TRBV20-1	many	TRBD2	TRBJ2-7	CSASETSGRKEQYF	TGCAGTGCTAGTGAGACTAGCGGGAGGAAGGAGCAGTACTTC
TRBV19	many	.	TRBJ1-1	CASRTAGGNTEAFF	TGTGCCAGTAGGACCGCCGGGGGGAACACTGAAGCTTTCTTT